Ten or more counts support the clone carrying this T cell receptor beta chain. Its antigen is not known. The entry originates in a study of early T cells in non-severe SARS-CoV-2 infection. Study details: Unsorted whole-blood RNA was sequenced in bulk, leaving chains unpaired.

Molecules of cDNA were individually given unique molecular identifiers that were attached to them. MiXCR was run by TCRdb on the 5' RACE reads, yielding one entry per CDR3 protein. The table has 35,000 to 45,000 distinct CDR3 sequences, roughly 6.2% seen once. Per germline, CDR1 SGHDT and CDR2 YYEEEE. V was trimmed by 7 bases and J by 10 bases, leaving 14 bases between them. CDR3 length: 11 amino acids. General observations from the study: A preference for anti-spike CD8 responses marked VDJdb matching, which missed private and CD4 specificities.

Source: whole blood, taken at baseline. V gene TRBV5-6 combines with J gene TRBJ1-1, with D perhaps matching TRBD1 (6 bases). The receptor comes from an adult who was a healthcare worker with PCR-confirmed SARS-CoV-2 infection or an uninfected control (not recorded which). The CDR3 bases are TGTGCCAGCGAGCGAGGGGGAGTAGCTTTCTTT. It yields the protein CASERGGVAFF.